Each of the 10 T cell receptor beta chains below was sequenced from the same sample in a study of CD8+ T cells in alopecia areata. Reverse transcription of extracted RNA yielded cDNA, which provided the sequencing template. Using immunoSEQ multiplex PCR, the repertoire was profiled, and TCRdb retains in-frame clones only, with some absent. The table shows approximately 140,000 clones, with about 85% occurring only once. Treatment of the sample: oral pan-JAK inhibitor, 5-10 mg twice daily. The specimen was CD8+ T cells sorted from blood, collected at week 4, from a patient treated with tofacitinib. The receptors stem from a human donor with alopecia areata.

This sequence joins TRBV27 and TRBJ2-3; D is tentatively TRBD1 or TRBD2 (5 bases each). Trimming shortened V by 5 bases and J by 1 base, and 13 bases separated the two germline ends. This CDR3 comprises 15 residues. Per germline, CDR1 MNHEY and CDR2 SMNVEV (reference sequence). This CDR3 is CASSPDTGGTDTQYF. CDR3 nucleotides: TGTGCCAGCAGTCCGGACACCGGGGGCACAGATACGCAGTATTTT.

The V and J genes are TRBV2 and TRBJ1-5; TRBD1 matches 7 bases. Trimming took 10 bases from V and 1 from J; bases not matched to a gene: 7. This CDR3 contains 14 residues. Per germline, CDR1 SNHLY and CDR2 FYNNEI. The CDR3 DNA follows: TGTGCCACTCGCCCGGGACAGAGCAATCAGCCCCAGCATTTT. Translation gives CATRPGQSNQPQHF.

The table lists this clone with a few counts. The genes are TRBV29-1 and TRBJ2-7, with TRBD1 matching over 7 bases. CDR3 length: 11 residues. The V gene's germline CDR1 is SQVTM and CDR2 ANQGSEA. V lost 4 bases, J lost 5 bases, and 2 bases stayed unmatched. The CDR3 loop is CSVGQGHEQYF. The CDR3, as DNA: TGCAGCGTTGGACAGGGCCACGAGCAGTACTTC.

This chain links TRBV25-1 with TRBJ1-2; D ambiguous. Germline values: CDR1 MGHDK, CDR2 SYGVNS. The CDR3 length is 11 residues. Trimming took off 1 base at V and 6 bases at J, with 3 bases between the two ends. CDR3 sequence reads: CASSESHGYTF. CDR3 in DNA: TGTGCCAGCAGTGAATCCCATGGCTACACCTTC.

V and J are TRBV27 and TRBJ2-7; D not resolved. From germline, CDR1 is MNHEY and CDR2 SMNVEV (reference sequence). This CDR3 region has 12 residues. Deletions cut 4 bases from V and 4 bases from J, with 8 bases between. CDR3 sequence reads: CASSSRPYEQYF. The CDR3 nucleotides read TGTGCCAGCAGTTCGAGACCTTACGAGCAGTACTTC.

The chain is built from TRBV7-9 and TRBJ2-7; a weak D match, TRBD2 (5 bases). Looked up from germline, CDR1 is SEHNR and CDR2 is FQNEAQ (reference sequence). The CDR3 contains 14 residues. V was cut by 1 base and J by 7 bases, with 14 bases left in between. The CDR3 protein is CASSLGGPGWEQYF. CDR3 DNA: TGTGCCAGCAGCTTAGGAGGGCCGGGATGGGAGCAGTACTTC.

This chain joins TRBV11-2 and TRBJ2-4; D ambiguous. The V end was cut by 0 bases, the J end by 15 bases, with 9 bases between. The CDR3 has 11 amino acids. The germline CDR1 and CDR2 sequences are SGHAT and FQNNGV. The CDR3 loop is CASSLDGRRYF. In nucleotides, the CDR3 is TGTGCCAGCAGCTTAGATGGGCGGCGGTACTTC.

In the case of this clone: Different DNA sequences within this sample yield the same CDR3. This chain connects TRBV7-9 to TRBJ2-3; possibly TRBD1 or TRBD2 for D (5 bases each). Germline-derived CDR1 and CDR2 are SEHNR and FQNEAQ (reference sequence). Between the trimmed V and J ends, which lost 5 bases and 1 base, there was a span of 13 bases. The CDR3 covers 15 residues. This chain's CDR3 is CASSPPGSGTDTQYF. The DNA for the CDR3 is TGTGCCAGCAGCCCCCCAGGGAGCGGCACAGATACGCAGTATTTT. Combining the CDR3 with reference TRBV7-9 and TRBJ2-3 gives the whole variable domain DTGVSQNPRHKITKRGQNVTFRCDPISEHNRLYWYRQTLGQGPEFLTYFQNEAQLEKSRLLSDRFSAERPKGSFSTLEIQRTEQGDSAMYLCASSPPGSGTDTQYFGPGTRLTVL.

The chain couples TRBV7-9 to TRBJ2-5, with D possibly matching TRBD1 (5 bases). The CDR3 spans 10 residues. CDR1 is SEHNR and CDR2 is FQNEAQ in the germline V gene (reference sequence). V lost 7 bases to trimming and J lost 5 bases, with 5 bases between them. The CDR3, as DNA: TGTGCCAGCAAGGGGGAGACCCAGTACTTC. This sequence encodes CASKGETQYF.

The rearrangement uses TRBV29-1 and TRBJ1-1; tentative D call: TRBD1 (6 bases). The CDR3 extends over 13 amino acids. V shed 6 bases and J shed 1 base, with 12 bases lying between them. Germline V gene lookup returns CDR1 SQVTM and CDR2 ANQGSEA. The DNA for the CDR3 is TGCAGCGTCGAAACAGGGTCGAACACTGAAGCTTTCTTT. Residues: CSVETGSNTEAFF. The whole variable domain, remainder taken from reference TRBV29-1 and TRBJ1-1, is SAVISQKPSRDICQRGTSLTIQCQVDSQVTMMFWYRQQPGQSLTLIATANQGSEATYESGFVIDKFPISRPNLTFSTLTVSNMSPEDSSIYLCSVETGSNTEAFFGQGTRLTVV.